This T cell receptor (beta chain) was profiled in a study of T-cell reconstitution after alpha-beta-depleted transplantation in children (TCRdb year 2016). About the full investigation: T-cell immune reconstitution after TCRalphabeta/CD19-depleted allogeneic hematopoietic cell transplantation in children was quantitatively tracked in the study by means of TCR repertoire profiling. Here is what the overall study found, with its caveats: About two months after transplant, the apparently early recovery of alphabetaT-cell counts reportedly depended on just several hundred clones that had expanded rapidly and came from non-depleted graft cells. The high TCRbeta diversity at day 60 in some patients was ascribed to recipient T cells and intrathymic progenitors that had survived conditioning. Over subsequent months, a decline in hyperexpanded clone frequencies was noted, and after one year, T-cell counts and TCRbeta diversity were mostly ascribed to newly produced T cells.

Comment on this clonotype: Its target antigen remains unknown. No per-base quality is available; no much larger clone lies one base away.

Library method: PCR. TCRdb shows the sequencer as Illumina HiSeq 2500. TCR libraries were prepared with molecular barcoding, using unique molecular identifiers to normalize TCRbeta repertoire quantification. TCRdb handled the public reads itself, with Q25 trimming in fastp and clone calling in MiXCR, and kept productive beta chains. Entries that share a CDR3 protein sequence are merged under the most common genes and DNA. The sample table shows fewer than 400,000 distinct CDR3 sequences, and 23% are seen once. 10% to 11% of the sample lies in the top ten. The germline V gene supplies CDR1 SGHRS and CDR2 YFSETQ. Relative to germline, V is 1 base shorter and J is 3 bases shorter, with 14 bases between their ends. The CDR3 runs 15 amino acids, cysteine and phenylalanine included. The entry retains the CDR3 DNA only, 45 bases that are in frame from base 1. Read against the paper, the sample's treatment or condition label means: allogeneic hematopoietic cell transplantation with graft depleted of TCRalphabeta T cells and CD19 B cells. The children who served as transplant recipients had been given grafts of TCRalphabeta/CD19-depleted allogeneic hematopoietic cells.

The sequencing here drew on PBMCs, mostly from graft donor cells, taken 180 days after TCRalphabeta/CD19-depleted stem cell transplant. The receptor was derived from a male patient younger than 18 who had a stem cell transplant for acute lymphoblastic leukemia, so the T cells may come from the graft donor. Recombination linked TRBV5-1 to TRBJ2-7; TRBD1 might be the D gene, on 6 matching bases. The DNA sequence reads TGCGCCAGCAGCTTGAAAGTGGGGGCCCTCTACGAGCAGTACTTC. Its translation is CASSLKVGALYEQYF.